This T cell receptor (beta chain) derives from a study of control samples from healthy donors and cancer patients. Data came from immunoSEQ multiplex PCR; TCRdb stores just in-frame clones and leaves some out. The data contain 85,000 to 95,000 clones, about four fifths of them singletons. J lost 1 base, V lost 3 bases, and 4 bases had no gene match. The CDR3 is 16 residues long. The germline gives CDR1 KGHDR, CDR2 SFDVKD. The source is a woman aged 55-69 years in good health. The chain joins TRBV24-1 to TRBJ2-2; TRBD1 matches 7 bases. Sequenced: blood. This chain's CDR3 is CATSDNRGGNTGELFF. The DNA for the CDR3 is TGTGCCACCAGTGATAACAGGGGCGGGAACACCGGGGAGCTGTTTTTT.